These 26 T cell receptor beta chains were sequenced from one sample in a study of PD-L1 blockade in urothelial cancer. Sequencing used immunoSEQ multiplex PCR; TCRdb keeps in-frame clones, though not all of them. Of about 130,000 clones in the sample, around 85% were seen once. Indicated time point: pretreatment peripheral blood. The material sequenced was PBMCs, taken around atezolizumab (anti-PD-L1) treatment. The receptors shown here come from a man aged 50-59 years with urothelial cancer.

The rearrangement uses TRBV5-1 and TRBJ1-2, with no clear D. Germline CDR1 reads SGHRS; CDR2 reads YFSETQ. The CDR3 consists of 12 residues. Trimming removed 3 bases at V and 2 bases at J, with 5 bases between. The CDR3 sequence: CASSSGNYGYTF. The DNA of the CDR3 is TGCGCCAGCAGCTCCGGGAACTATGGCTACACCTTC.

The rearrangement uses TRBV29-1 and TRBJ1-6, with 9 bases aligning to TRBD1. The ends lost 5 bases at V and 6 bases at J; junction bases unmatched: 5. Germline CDR1 SQVTM, CDR2 ANQGSEA. There are 14 residues in the CDR3. The CDR3, as DNA: TGCAGCGTTAGGGACAGGGTCCTTAATTCACCCCTCCACTTT. Its translation: CSVRDRVLNSPLHF.

The chain links TRBV7-8 to TRBJ2-2, with 8 bases aligning to TRBD2. After removal of 0 bases from V and 0 bases from J, the junction contained 9 bases not matched to a gene. CDR3 size: 19 residues. CDR1 and CDR2 from the germline V gene are SGHVS and FQNEAQ. The CDR3 bases are TGTGCCAGCAGCTTAGCGGGGGGGCTAGCGGGCGCGAACACCGGGGAGCTGTTTTTT. Translated, it gives CASSLAGGLAGANTGELFF. Filled out from reference TRBV7-8 and TRBJ2-2, the complete variable domain reads GAGVSQSPRYKVAKRGQDVALRCDPISGHVSLFWYQQALGQGPEFLTYFQNEAQLDKSGLPSDRFFAERPEGSVSTLKIQRTQQEDSAVYLCASSLAGGLAGANTGELFFGEGSRLTVL.

V usage is TRBV7-9 and J usage is TRBJ2-7; TRBD1 matches 8 bases. The J segment lost 1 base and the V segment lost 2 bases, leaving 4 bases of the junction unmatched. Germline V gives CDR1 SEHNR, CDR2 FQNEAQ (reference sequence). The CDR3 covers 15 residues. The CDR3 spells CASSLSQGVSYEQYF. The CDR3 nucleotides read TGTGCCAGCAGCTTATCACAGGGGGTTTCCTACGAGCAGTACTTC.

This chain uses TRBV28 with TRBJ2-7; D may be TRBD2 (5 bases). The CDR3 loop spans 14 amino acids. V was trimmed by 6 bases and J by 5 bases, leaving 17 bases between them. Germline values: CDR1 MDHEN, CDR2 SYDVKM. For the CDR3, the DNA is TGTGCCAGCAGCCCTGGTGGGAGTATCCACGAGCAGTACTTC. Protein sequence: CASSPGGSIHEQYF.

The chain recombines TRBV6-5 with TRBJ2-5, with 7 bases fitting TRBD2. The CDR3 totals 15 residues. V gave up 2 bases and J gave up 2 bases; unmatched junction bases: 5. Germline-derived CDR1 and CDR2 are MNHEY and SVGAGI. CDR3: CASSYGGRQQETQYF. The CDR3 coding sequence is TGTGCCAGCAGTTACGGCGGGAGACAGCAAGAGACCCAGTACTTC.

The V call is TRBV2, the J call TRBJ2-3, with 16 positions matching TRBD2. Trimming at V came to 6 bases and at J to 5 bases, leaving 8 bases not matched to a gene. This CDR3 region has 17 residues. Per germline, CDR1 SNHLY and CDR2 FYNNEI. The CDR3 loop reads CASSRGLAGGPLDTQYF. DNA of the CDR3: TGTGCCAGCAGCCGGGGACTAGCGGGAGGGCCCTTAGATACGCAGTATTTT.

V usage is TRBV19 and J usage is TRBJ1-1; D gene uncertain. The CDR3 consists of 13 residues. CDR1 is LNHDA and CDR2 is SQIVND in the germline V gene (reference sequence). The germline V and J ends were trimmed by 1 base and 7 bases, with 10 bases remaining between them. The CDR3 here is CASSIGSGNEAFF. CDR3 in DNA: TGTGCCAGTAGTATAGGTTCGGGGAATGAAGCTTTCTTT.

The V and J genes are TRBV4-2 and TRBJ2-7, with 9 bases lining up with TRBD2. Germline assignment: CDR1 LGHNA and CDR2 YNFKEQ. The CDR3 consists of 16 residues. J was trimmed by 4 bases and V by 0 bases; bases with no gene match: 7. CDR3 nucleotides: TGTGCCAGCAGCCAAGAGGGGGTAGCGGGAGTTTACGAGCAGTACTTC. This encodes CASSQEGVAGVYEQYF.

The chain employs TRBV2 and TRBJ2-1; 7 positions match TRBD1. The V segment lost 4 bases and the J segment 2 bases; nucleotides outside the gene matches: 8. CDR3 size: 16 residues. Per the germline V gene, CDR1 is SNHLY and CDR2 is FYNNEI. Written as DNA, the CDR3 is TGTGCCAGCAGTGGAACAACAGGGGCAGCCTACAATGAGCAGTTCTTC. It encodes CASSGTTGAAYNEQFF. The entire variable domain, with the rest obtained from reference TRBV2 and TRBJ2-1, is as follows: EPEVTQTPSHQVTQMGQEVILRCVPISNHLYFYWYRQILGQKVEFLVSFYNNEISEKSEIFDDQFSVERPDGSNFTLKIRSTKLEDSAMYFCASSGTTGAAYNEQFFGPGTRLTVL.

The gene calls are TRBV10-3 and TRBJ2-1, with TRBD1 as a possible D gene (6 bases). The CDR3 consists of 13 residues. Trimming shortened V by 9 bases and J by 1 base, and 10 bases separated the two germline ends. Germline CDR1 is ENHRY and CDR2 is SYGVKD. The CDR3 sequence is CAIATGSYNEQFF. The CDR3 DNA sequence: TGTGCCATTGCGACAGGATCCTACAATGAGCAGTTCTTC.

This CDR3 is CASSLVRAGGSNEQFF. As DNA, the CDR3 is TGTGCCAGCAGCTTAGTACGGGCAGGGGGTAGCAATGAGCAGTTCTTC. The chain has TRBV7-8 and TRBJ2-1, with TRBD1 matching over 7 bases. CDR1 is SGHVS and CDR2 is FQNEAQ in the germline V gene. This CDR3 comprises 16 residues. The V and J ends lost 1 base and 6 bases, in that order; junction bases with no gene match: 9.

In nucleotides, the CDR3 is TGTGCCAGCAGCCCGGGTCTAGCGGCCTCCTACAATGAGCAGTTCTTC. It translates to CASSPGLAASYNEQFF. This chain links TRBV9 with TRBJ2-1, with 7 bases lining up with TRBD2. Germline V gene lookup returns CDR1 SGDLS and CDR2 YYNGEE. The CDR3 extends over 16 amino acids. Trimming at V came to 4 bases and at J to 0 bases, leaving 7 bases not matched to a gene.

This clone was recorded once. The chain recombines TRBV6-6 with TRBJ2-3; TRBD2 agrees at 8 bases. CDR3 size: 16 residues. Losses at the gene ends were 2 bases for V and 2 bases for J; bases not matched to a gene: 6. The germline gives CDR1 MNHNY, CDR2 SVGAGI (reference sequence). The CDR3 spells CASSYRAGGSTDTQYF. The CDR3 DNA is TGTGCCAGCAGTTACAGGGCGGGAGGATCCACAGATACGCAGTATTTT.

This clone has a handful of counts. This chain links TRBV10-3 with TRBJ2-2, with 14 bases lining up with TRBD2. V was clipped by 6 bases and J by 5 bases; unmatched bases: 5. The CDR3 contains 16 residues. The germline V gene has CDR1 ENHRY and CDR2 SYGVKD. CDR3 in DNA: TGTGCCATCAGGGACGGACTAGCGGGAGGAACCGGGGAGCTGTTTTTT. Protein product: CAIRDGLAGGTGELFF.

This clone is a singleton in its sample. The chain joins TRBV9 to TRBJ2-3, with 15 bases that match TRBD2. This CDR3 is built from 17 residues. Germline V gives CDR1 SGDLS, CDR2 YYNGEE. The V and J ends lost 5 bases and 0 bases, in that order; junction bases with no gene match: 4. This CDR3 is CASSSGLAGGSTDTQYF. CDR3 coding DNA: TGTGCCAGCAGTTCCGGACTAGCGGGAGGGAGCACAGATACGCAGTATTTT.

The CDR3 coding sequence is TGTGCCAGCACGCCGGGACAGGGATACAATGAGCAGTTCTTC. Protein: CASTPGQGYNEQFF. The J gene is TRBJ2-1, the V gene TRBV16; 9 nucleotides agree with TRBD1. Trimming cost V 7 bases and J 4 bases; bases outside gene matches: 5. Looked up from germline, CDR1 is KGHSY and CDR2 is FQNENV. The CDR3 covers 14 residues.

The genes are TRBV19 and TRBJ2-1; D might be TRBD2 (6 bases). Trimming shortened V by 3 bases and J by 4 bases, and 10 bases separated the two germline ends. Germline-derived CDR1 and CDR2 are LNHDA and SQIVND (reference sequence). The CDR3 consists of 14 residues. The CDR3 here is CASSMGLEYNEQFF. CDR3 in DNA: TGTGCCAGTAGTATGGGACTGGAATACAATGAGCAGTTCTTC.

The chain employs TRBV28 and TRBJ1-5; 9 bases match TRBD1. CDR3 size: 14 residues. Germline CDR1 reads MDHEN; CDR2 reads SYDVKM. The ends lost 10 bases at V and 2 bases at J; junction bases unmatched: 6. CDR3 sequence reads: CAIDRGFGNQPQHF. The CDR3 DNA follows: TGTGCCATCGACAGGGGGTTCGGCAATCAGCCCCAGCATTTT.

In this sample, this clone turned up once. The J gene is TRBJ1-1, the V gene TRBV30, with 7 positions matching TRBD1. The J segment lost 5 bases and the V segment lost 1 base, leaving 4 bases of the junction unmatched. The CDR3 is 13 residues long. Looked up from germline, CDR1 is GTSNPN and CDR2 is SVGIG (reference sequence). CDR3 DNA sequence: TGTGCCTGGAGTGGACAGGGTTTAACTGAAGCTTTCTTT. This codes for CAWSGQGLTEAFF.

The chain is built from TRBV5-1 and TRBJ2-3, with D tentatively TRBD2 (5 bases). In germline, CDR1 is SGHRS, CDR2 YFSETQ. The CDR3 is made up of 14 amino acids. V lost 3 bases and J 0 bases, leaving 8 bases between the germline ends. The chain's CDR3 is CASSSPGSTDTQYF. CDR3 sequence (DNA): TGCGCCAGCAGCTCGCCGGGAAGCACAGATACGCAGTATTTT.

This rearrangement joins TRBV11-2 to TRBJ2-1; D is uncertain. CDR3 size: 12 residues. Germline assignment: CDR1 SGHAT and CDR2 FQNNGV. V was shortened by 5 bases and J by 10 bases, with 12 bases between the two germline ends. CDR3 in DNA: TGTGCCAGCAGCCCACTCCCCGGGGAGCAGTTCTTC. Encoded protein: CASSPLPGEQFF.

The chain has TRBV6-6 and TRBJ2-7, with 11 bases matching TRBD2. Germline trimming cut 6 bases from V and 10 bases from J; bases unmatched to any gene: 11. Germline loops: CDR1 MNHNY, CDR2 SVGAGI (reference sequence). This CDR3 has 14 residues. CDR3 nucleotides: TGTGCCAGCAGGCCAACTAGCGGGGGCCGGCGTCAGTACTTC. This sequence encodes CASRPTSGGRRQYF.

The chain joins TRBV4-1 to TRBJ1-3, with no clear D. This CDR3 is built from 15 residues. The germline gives CDR1 MGHRA, CDR2 YSYEKL. V lost 0 bases and J lost 0, with 6 bases in between. The CDR3 region is CASSQDRYSGNTIYF. CDR3 coding DNA: TGCGCCAGCAGCCAAGACAGGTACTCTGGAAACACCATATATTTT.

This clone was detected once. The rearrangement uses TRBV10-3 and TRBJ1-1; TRBD1 aligns across 7 bases. Germline loops: CDR1 ENHRY, CDR2 SYGVKD. The CDR3 runs 14 residues. Trimming at V came to 4 bases and at J to 5 bases, leaving 7 bases not matched to a gene. In DNA form, the CDR3 reads TGTGCCATCAGTGGGACAGGAGGCTTAACTGAAGCTTTCTTT. It translates to CAISGTGGLTEAFF.

This clone was found once. CDR3 DNA sequence: TGTGCCAGCAGTTTTGGAGGGACAGGGCCCTACGAGCAGTACTTC. It specifies CASSFGGTGPYEQYF. The chain links TRBV27 to TRBJ2-7, with 9 bases lining up with TRBD1. The trim removed 3 bases at V and 2 bases at J, leaving 5 bases unmatched. CDR1 and CDR2 from the germline V gene are MNHEY and SMNVEV (reference sequence). The CDR3 is 15 amino acids.